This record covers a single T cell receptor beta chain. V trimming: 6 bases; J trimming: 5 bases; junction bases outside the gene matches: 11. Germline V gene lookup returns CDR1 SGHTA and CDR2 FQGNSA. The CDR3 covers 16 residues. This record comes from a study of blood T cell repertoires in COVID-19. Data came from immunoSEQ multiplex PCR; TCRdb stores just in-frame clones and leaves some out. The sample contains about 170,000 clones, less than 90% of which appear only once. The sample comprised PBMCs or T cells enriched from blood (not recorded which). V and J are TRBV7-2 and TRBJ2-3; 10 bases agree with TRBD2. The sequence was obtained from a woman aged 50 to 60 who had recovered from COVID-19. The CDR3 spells CASSGLAVPGRDTQYF. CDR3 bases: TGTGCCAGCAGTGGACTAGCGGTCCCCGGTAGAGATACGCAGTATTTT. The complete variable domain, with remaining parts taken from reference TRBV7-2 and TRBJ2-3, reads GAGVSQSPSNKVTEKGKDVELRCDPISGHTALYWYRQSLGQGLEFLIYFQGNSAPDKSGLPSDRFSAERTGGSVSTLTIQRTQQEDSAVYLCASSGLAVPGRDTQYFGPGTRLTVL.